A selection of T cell receptor beta chains follows, all from one sample in a study of Ad26.COV2.S vaccination and SARS-CoV-2 variants. The repertoire was sequenced with immunoSEQ multiplex PCR; TCRdb's copy has only in-frame clones and lacks some. Of tens of thousands of clones listed, more than 65% are singletons. The sequencing used peripheral blood, collected after recovery from COVID-19. Receptors originate from a human donor who had recovered from COVID-19. CDR3s include the opening cysteine and the closing phenylalanine or tryptophan. D genes are given only for firm matches. The listing skips clone size in some rows; elsewhere it reads once, few, many or a size class.

d_gene: .; abundance: .; v_gene: TRBV21-1; j_gene: TRBJ2-1; CDR3nt: TGTGCCAGCACCCCAGGACTAGCGGGAGAGTGGGTATTACAAAATGAGCAGTTCTTC; CDR3aa: CASTPGLAGEWVLQNEQFF
d_gene: TRBD1; abundance: .; v_gene: TRBV6-4; j_gene: TRBJ2-3; CDR3nt: TGTGCCAGCAGTGACTCATTCGGACAGGGTGGGAGAGATACGCAGTATTTT; CDR3aa: CASSDSFGQGGRDTQYF
d_gene: .; abundance: .; v_gene: TRBV29-1; j_gene: TRBJ1-2; CDR3nt: TGCAGCGTCGAAGTCAGGGTCTGGGGCTACACCTTC; CDR3aa: CSVEVRVWGYTF
d_gene: .; abundance: .; v_gene: TRBV4-2; j_gene: TRBJ2-7; CDR3nt: TGTGCCAGCAGCCAAGATTGGTCAGGGGCCTACGAGCAGTACTTC; CDR3aa: CASSQDWSGAYEQYF
d_gene: .; abundance: once; v_gene: TRBV29-1; j_gene: TRBJ2-5; CDR3nt: TGCAGCGCCCTACAAGAGACCCAGTACTTC; CDR3aa: CSALQETQYF
d_gene: TRBD2; abundance: .; v_gene: TRBV11-2; j_gene: TRBJ2-1; CDR3nt: TGTGCCAGCAGCTTAGGGGGAGGGGCCGATTGGGAGCAGTTCTTC; CDR3aa: CASSLGGGADWEQFF
d_gene: .; abundance: once; v_gene: TRBV27; j_gene: TRBJ1-2; CDR3nt: TGTGCCAGCAGTTTAGGGCAGTCGGGAGGCTACACCTTC; CDR3aa: CASSLGQSGGYTF
d_gene: TRBD2; abundance: .; v_gene: TRBV7-2; j_gene: TRBJ2-3; CDR3nt: TGTGCCAGCAGCTTAATGTGGGAGGGCCTTGATACGCAGTATTTT; CDR3aa: CASSLMWEGLDTQYF
d_gene: .; abundance: once; v_gene: TRBV6-5; j_gene: TRBJ1-3; CDR3nt: TGTGCCAGCAGTTACTCGAAGGCGGGATCTGGAAACACCATATATTTT; CDR3aa: CASSYSKAGSGNTIYF
d_gene: .; abundance: .; v_gene: TRBV4-3; j_gene: TRBJ2-2; CDR3nt: TGCGCCAGCAGCCAAGCCCTCGCTAGGAACACCGGGGAGCTGTTTTTT; CDR3aa: CASSQALARNTGELFF
d_gene: .; abundance: few; v_gene: TRBV4-3; j_gene: TRBJ2-1; CDR3nt: TGCGCCAGCAGCCAACACGCTGGGACAAGCTCCTACAATGAGCAGTTCTTC; CDR3aa: CASSQHAGTSSYNEQFF
d_gene: TRBD2; abundance: .; v_gene: TRBV9; j_gene: TRBJ2-1; CDR3nt: TGTGCCAGCAGCCAGTACGGGGGGGCCAACTCCTACAATGAGCAGTTCTTC; CDR3aa: CASSQYGGANSYNEQFF
d_gene: .; abundance: .; v_gene: TRBV19; j_gene: TRBJ2-3; CDR3nt: TGTGCCAGTAGCATATCTAGTGCAGATACGCAGTATTTT; CDR3aa: CASSISSADTQYF
d_gene: .; abundance: once; v_gene: TRBV6-5; j_gene: TRBJ1-6; CDR3nt: TGTGCCAGCAGACGACAGGAATCACCCCTCCACTTT; CDR3aa: CASRRQESPLHF
d_gene: .; abundance: .; v_gene: TRBV7-2; j_gene: TRBJ1-5; CDR3nt: TGTGCCAGCAGCTTCCGAGGGCCCCAGCATTTT; CDR3aa: CASSFRGPQHF
d_gene: .; abundance: .; v_gene: TRBV19; j_gene: TRBJ2-7; CDR3nt: TGTGCCAGTAGTATAAAGGGGACCTACGAGCAGTACTTC; CDR3aa: CASSIKGTYEQYF
d_gene: TRBD2; abundance: .; v_gene: TRBV6-6; j_gene: TRBJ2-5; CDR3nt: TGTGCCAGCAGTTACTCGGCTGGGAGGGAGGAGACCCAGTACTTC; CDR3aa: CASSYSAGREETQYF
d_gene: .; abundance: .; v_gene: TRBV28; j_gene: TRBJ2-1; CDR3nt: TGTGCCAGCAGTTTTACAACCCGCTTGGGGGGCTACAATGAGCAGTTCTTC; CDR3aa: CASSFTTRLGGYNEQFF
d_gene: .; abundance: .; v_gene: TRBV5-1; j_gene: TRBJ2-7; CDR3nt: TGCGCCAGCAGCCCCCCGACAGGTCCGGAGTACGAGCAGTACTTC; CDR3aa: CASSPPTGPEYEQYF
d_gene: .; abundance: .; v_gene: TRBV3-1/TRBV3-2; j_gene: TRBJ1-2; CDR3nt: TGTGCCAGCAGCCAAGAGCGGGTTTCTGGCTACACCTTC; CDR3aa: CASSQERVSGYTF
d_gene: TRBD2; abundance: .; v_gene: TRBV28; j_gene: TRBJ2-1; CDR3nt: TGTGCCAGCAGTGCCACCGGGACTAGCGGGAATGAGCAGTTCTTC; CDR3aa: CASSATGTSGNEQFF
d_gene: TRBD2; abundance: few; v_gene: TRBV4-3; j_gene: TRBJ2-7; CDR3nt: TGCGCCAGCAGCCAAGCCGAGGGAGGGCGGGAGGACGACGAGCAGTACTTC; CDR3aa: CASSQAEGGREDDEQYF